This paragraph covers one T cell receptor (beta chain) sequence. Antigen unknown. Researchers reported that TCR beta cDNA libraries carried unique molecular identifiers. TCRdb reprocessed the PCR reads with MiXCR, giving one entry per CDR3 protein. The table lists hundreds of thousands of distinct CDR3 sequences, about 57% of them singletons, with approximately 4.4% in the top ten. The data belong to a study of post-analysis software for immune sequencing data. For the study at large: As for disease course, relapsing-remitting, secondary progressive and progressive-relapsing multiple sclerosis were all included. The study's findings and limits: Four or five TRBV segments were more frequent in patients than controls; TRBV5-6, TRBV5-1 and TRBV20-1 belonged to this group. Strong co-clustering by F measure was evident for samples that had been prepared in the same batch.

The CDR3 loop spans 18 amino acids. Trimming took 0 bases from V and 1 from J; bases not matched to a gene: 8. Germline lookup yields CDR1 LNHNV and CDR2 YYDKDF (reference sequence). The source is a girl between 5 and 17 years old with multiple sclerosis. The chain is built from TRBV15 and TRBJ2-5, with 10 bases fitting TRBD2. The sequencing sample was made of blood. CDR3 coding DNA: TGTGCCACCAGCAGAGATGTATGGCTAGCGGGGGCCCAAGAGACCCAGTACTTC. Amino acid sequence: CATSRDVWLAGAQETQYF.